Listed below are T cell receptor beta chains from one sample, sequenced in a study of circulating and synovial CD4+ cells in juvenile arthritis. Some clones are missing from TCRdb's copy, which holds only in-frame ones; the method was immunoSEQ multiplex PCR. Of tens of thousands of clones listed, 90% to 95% are singletons. Source material: CD4+ T cells from blood. These receptors were obtained from a human donor with juvenile idiopathic arthritis. The CDR3 runs from the conserved cysteine through the conserved F or W. D genes are given only for firm matches. Some rows have no size entry. The others give once, few or many, or a class for an expanded clone.

d_call j_call clone_size cdr3_length v_call cdr3_nt cdr3_aa
TRBD1 TRBJ2-6 NA 17 TRBV13 TGTGCCAGCAGCTCCGGACAGGGGAAGTCTGGGGCCAACGTCCTGACTTTC CASSSGQGKSGANVLTF
TRBD2 TRBJ2-5 few 19 TRBV2 TGTGCCAGCAGTGATTTCCTGCTAGCGGGAGGGCCTTTAGAAGAGACCCAGTACTTC CASSDFLLAGGPLEETQYF
NA TRBJ2-5 NA 12 TRBV2 TGTGCCAGCAGTGAACCTTCAGGGGACCAGTACTTC CASSEPSGDQYF
NA TRBJ2-2 NA 16 TRBV9 TGTGCCACCTCCCAGGCGAAAACAGTGTTAGTAGGAAGGCTGTTTTTT CATSQAKTVLVGRLFF
NA TRBJ1-1 NA 14 TRBV6-1 TGTGCCAGCAGCGGAGACAGGCTGAACACTGAAGCTTTCTTT CASSGDRLNTEAFF
NA TRBJ2-4 NA 15 TRBV28 TGTGCCAGCAGGGAGGCACAACCGGGTGGGTCCATTCAGTACTTC CASREAQPGGSIQYF
TRBD2 TRBJ2-3 NA 16 TRBV5-8 TGTGCCAGCAGCCAACTTGGTAGCGGGGATGGAGATACGCAGTATTTT CASSQLGSGDGDTQYF
NA TRBJ1-2 NA 16 TRBV5-8 TGTGCCAGCAGCACAGCGGGGGGCTCTGGGATTGGTGGCTACACCTTC CASSTAGGSGIGGYTF
TRBD1 TRBJ1-4 once 15 TRBV2 TGTGCCAGCAGTGCTGGGACAGGGCATAATGAAAAACTGTTTTTT CASSAGTGHNEKLFF
TRBD2 TRBJ2-1 NA 16 TRBV10-3 TGTGCCATCAGTGAGTCCCGGACTAGCGGGGAGCATGAGCAGTTCTTC CAISESRTSGEHEQFF
TRBD2 TRBJ2-7 NA 15 TRBV15 TGTGCCACCAGCGGAAGCGGGGGGGGCGTCGACGAGCAGTACTTC CATSGSGGGVDEQYF
NA TRBJ2-5 NA 13 TRBV2 TGTGCCAGCAGTGCTTTGTACCAAGAGACCCAGTACTTC CASSALYQETQYF
TRBD1 TRBJ1-1 NA 15 TRBV15 TGTGCCACCAGCAGGGACAGGGGGAGGAACACTGAAGCTTTCTTT CATSRDRGRNTEAFF
NA TRBJ1-2 once 18 TRBV5-6 TGTGCCAGCAGCCCTCGGGGAGCGGGGAAGGCACGGACCTATGGCTACACCTTC CASSPRGAGKARTYGYTF
NA TRBJ2-2 NA 15 TRBV13 TGTGCCAGCAGCCCATCCCTTGGAGACACCGGGGAGCTGTTTTTT CASSPSLGDTGELFF
NA TRBJ1-1 NA 13 TRBV10-1 TGCGCCAGCAGTGACAGTTTGAACACTGAAGCTTTCTTT CASSDSLNTEAFF
NA TRBJ2-5 NA 13 TRBV29-1 TGCAGCGTTGGGCAGGGCAAGATAGAGACCCAGTACTTC CSVGQGKIETQYF
TRBD1 TRBJ2-7 NA 15 TRBV25-1 TGTGCCAGCAGTGCCTCCGGGACAGGGGTCTACGAGCAGTACTTC CASSASGTGVYEQYF
TRBD1 TRBJ2-7 NA 15 TRBV5-4 TGTGCCAGCAGCGGTGACCGGGACAGATACTACGAGCAGTACTTC CASSGDRDRYYEQYF
NA TRBJ1-1 NA 13 TRBV18 TGTGCCAGCTCAGAGGAAATGAACACTGAAGCTTTCTTT CASSEEMNTEAFF